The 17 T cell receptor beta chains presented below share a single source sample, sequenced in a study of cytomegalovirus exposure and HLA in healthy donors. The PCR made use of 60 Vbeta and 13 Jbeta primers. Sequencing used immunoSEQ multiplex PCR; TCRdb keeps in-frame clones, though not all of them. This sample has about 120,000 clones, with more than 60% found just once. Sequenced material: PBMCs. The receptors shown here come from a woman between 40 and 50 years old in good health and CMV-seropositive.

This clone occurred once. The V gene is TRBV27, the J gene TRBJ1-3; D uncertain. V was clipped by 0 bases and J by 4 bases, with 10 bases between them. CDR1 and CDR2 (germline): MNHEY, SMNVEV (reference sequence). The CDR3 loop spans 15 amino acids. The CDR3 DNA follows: TGTGCCAGCAGTTTATCCGGGGATGGGGGAAACACCATATATTTT. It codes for CASSLSGDGGNTIYF.

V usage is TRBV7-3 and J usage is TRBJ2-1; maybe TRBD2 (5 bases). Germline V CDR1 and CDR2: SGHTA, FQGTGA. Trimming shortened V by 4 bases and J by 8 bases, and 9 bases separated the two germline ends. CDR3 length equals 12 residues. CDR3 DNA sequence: TGTGCCAGCAGCTCACCGGGATATGAGCAGTTCTTC. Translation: CASSSPGYEQFF. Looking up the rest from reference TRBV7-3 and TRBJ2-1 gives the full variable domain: GAGVSQTPSNKVTEKGKYVELRCDPISGHTALYWYRQSLGQGPEFLIYFQGTGAADDSGLPNDRFFAVRPEGSVSTLKIQRTERGDSAVYLCASSSPGYEQFFGPGTRLTVL.

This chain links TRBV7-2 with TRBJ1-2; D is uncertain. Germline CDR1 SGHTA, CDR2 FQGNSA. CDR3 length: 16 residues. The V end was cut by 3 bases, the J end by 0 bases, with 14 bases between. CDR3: CASSLAPIKANYGYTF. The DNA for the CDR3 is TGTGCCAGCAGCTTGGCCCCGATAAAAGCTAACTATGGCTACACCTTC.

CDR3 coding DNA: TGCAGCGTCCACCGGACAGGGACAGATCGGTTCTTC. As protein: CSVHRTGTDRFF. The chain uses TRBV29-1 and TRBJ2-1; 8 bases match TRBD1. This CDR3 comprises 12 residues. J was trimmed by 15 bases and V by 6 bases; bases with no gene match: 13. Germline assignment: CDR1 SQVTM and CDR2 ANQGSEA.

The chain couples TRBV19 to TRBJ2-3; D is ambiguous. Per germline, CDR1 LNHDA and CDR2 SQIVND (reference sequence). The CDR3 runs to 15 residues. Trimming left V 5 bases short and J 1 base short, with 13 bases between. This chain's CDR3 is CASSPPSLRTDTQYF. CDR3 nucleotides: TGTGCCAGTAGTCCCCCGTCACTCCGCACAGATACGCAGTATTTT.

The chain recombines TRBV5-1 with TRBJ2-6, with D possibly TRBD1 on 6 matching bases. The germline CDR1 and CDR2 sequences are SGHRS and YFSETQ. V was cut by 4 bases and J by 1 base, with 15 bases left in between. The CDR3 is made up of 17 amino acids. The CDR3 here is CASSLDSAASGANVLTF. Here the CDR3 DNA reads TGCGCCAGCAGCCTGGACAGTGCAGCTTCTGGGGCCAACGTCCTGACTTTC.

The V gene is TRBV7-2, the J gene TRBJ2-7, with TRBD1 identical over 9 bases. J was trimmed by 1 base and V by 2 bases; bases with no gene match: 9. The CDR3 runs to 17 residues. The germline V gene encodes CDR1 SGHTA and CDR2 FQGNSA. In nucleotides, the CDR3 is TGTGCCAGCAGCTTAAAGGTTACCGGGACAGGGTCCTACGAGCAGTACTTC. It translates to CASSLKVTGTGSYEQYF. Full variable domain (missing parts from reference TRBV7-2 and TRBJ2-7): GAGVSQSPSNKVTEKGKDVELRCDPISGHTALYWYRQSLGQGLEFLIYFQGNSAPDKSGLPSDRFSAERTGGSVSTLTIQRTQQEDSAVYLCASSLKVTGTGSYEQYFGPGTRLTVT.

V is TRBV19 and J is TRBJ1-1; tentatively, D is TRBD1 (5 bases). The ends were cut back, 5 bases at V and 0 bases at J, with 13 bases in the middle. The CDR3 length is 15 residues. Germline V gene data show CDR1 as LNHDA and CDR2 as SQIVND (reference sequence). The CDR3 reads CASSFRTTMNTEAFF. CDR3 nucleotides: TGTGCCAGTAGTTTCCGGACAACCATGAACACTGAAGCTTTCTTT.

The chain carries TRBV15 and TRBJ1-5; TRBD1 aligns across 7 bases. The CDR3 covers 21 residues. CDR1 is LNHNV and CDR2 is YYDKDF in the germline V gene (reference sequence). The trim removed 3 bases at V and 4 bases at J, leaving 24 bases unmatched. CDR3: CATSSGRMIGDRTGANQPQHF. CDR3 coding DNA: TGTGCCACCAGCAGCGGGCGGATGATTGGAGATAGGACAGGCGCTAATCAGCCCCAGCATTTT.

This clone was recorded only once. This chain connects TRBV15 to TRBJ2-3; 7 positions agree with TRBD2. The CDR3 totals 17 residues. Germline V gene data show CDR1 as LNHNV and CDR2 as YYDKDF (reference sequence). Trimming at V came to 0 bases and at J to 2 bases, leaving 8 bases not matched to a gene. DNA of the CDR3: TGTGCCACCAGCAGAGATTTCAGGGACTACCTCACAGATACGCAGTATTTT. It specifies CATSRDFRDYLTDTQYF.

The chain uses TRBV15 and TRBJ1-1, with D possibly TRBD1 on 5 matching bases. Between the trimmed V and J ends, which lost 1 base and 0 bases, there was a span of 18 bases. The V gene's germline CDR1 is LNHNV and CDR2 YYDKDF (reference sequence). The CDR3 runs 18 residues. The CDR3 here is CATSRGYGAGSMNTEAFF. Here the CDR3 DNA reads TGTGCCACCAGCAGAGGGTATGGGGCAGGTAGCATGAACACTGAAGCTTTCTTT.

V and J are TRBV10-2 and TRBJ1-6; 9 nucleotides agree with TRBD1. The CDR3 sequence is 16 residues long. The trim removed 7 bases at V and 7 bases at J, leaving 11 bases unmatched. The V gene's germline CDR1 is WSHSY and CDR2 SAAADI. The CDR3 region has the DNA TGCGCCAGCATTCTACAGGGGGCGAGAGGCAATTCACCCCTCCACTTT. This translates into CASILQGARGNSPLHF.

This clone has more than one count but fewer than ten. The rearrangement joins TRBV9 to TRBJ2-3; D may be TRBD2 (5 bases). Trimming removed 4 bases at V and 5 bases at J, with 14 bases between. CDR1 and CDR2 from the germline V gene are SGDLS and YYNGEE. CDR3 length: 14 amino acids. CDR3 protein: CASSTYLEGDTQYF. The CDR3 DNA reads TGTGCCAGCAGCACATATCTAGAGGGAGATACGCAGTATTTT.

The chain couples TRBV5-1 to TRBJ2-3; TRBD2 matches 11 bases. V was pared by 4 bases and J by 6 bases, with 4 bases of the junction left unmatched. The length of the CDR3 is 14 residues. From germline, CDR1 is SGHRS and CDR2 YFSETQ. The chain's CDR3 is CASSTGLAADTQYF. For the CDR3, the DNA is TGCGCCAGCAGCACGGGACTAGCGGCGGATACGCAGTATTTT.

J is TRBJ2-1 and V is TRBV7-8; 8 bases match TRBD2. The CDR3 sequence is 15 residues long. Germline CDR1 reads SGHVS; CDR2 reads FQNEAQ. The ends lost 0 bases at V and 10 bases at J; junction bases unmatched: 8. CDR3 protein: CASSLAGRAIEEQFF. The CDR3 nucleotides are TGTGCCAGCAGCTTAGCCGGGAGGGCCATAGAGGAGCAGTTCTTC.

In DNA, the CDR3 is TGTGCCAGCTTCGGGCGACAGTCCCACAATGAGCAGTTCTTC. It is translated as CASFGRQSHNEQFF. The chain has TRBV6-1 and TRBJ2-1; maybe TRBD1 (5 bases). CDR3 size: 14 residues. Trimming pared 8 bases from V and 5 bases from J, leaving 16 bases between. Germline V lookup: CDR1 MNHNS, CDR2 SASEGT.

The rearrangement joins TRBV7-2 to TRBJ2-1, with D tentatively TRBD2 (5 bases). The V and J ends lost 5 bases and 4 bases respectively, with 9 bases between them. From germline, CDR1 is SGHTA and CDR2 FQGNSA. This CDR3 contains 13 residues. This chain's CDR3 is CASSPTSYNEQFF. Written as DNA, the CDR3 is TGTGCCAGCAGCCCAACTAGTTACAATGAGCAGTTCTTC.